This TCR beta chain was captured by sequencing in a study of cytomegalovirus exposure and HLA in healthy donors. Per the germline V gene, CDR1 is MNHNS and CDR2 is SASEGT. The CDR3 is made up of 13 amino acids. Between the trimmed V and J ends, which lost 1 base and 5 bases, there was a span of 8 bases. 13 Jbeta primers and 60 Vbeta primers were used for the PCR. The method was immunoSEQ multiplex PCR; TCRdb's version includes in-frame clones alone and lacks a portion of them. Here the sample spans roughly 100,000 clones, approximately 71% being singletons. Details on this clone: Its antigen remains unidentified.

Study outcomes and limitations: Within an earlier analysis, most TCR beta V segments proved productive either about 87% or about 30% of the time. With DRB1 most and HLA-C fewest, TCR association rates differed between HLA loci in a later analysis. The HLA-A and HLA-B alleles of most subjects were reportedly predicted accurately from TCR beta sequences. Sequencing artifact likely explains a cluster of highly shared sequence variants.

Material: PBMCs. This chain connects TRBV6-1 to TRBJ1-1; no clear D. This clonotype originated in a man in his forties in good health and CMV-seronegative. The CDR3 loop is CASSEGRGTEAFF. CDR3 in DNA: TGTGCCAGCAGTGAAGGCCGAGGAACTGAAGCTTTCTTT.